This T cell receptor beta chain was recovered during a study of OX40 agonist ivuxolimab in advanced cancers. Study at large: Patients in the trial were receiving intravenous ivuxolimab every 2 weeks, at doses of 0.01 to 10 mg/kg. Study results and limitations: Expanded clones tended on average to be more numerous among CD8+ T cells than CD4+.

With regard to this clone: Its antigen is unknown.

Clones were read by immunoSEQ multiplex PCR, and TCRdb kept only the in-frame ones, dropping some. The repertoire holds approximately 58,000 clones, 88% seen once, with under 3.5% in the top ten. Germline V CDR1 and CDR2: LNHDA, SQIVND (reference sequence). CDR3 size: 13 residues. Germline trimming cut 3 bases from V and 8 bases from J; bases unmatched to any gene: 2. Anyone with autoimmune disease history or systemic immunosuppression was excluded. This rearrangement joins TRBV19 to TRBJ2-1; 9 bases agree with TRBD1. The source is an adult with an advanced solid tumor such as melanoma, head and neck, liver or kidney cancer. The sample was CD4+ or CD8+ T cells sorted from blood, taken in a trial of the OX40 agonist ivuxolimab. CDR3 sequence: CASSMDRGYEQFF. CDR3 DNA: TGTGCCAGTAGTATGGACAGGGGATATGAGCAGTTCTTC.